The 29 T cell receptor beta chains reported below all come from one sample, sequenced in a study of T cell repertoires in cytomegalovirus infection. MiXCR, run by TCRdb on the reads, gives a single entry per CDR3 protein. Of about a million distinct CDR3 sequences in the sample, 30% to 40% were seen once. Their antigen targets remain unknown. The specimen was cultured CD8+ T cells from PBMCs, collected from culture after CMV antigen stimulation. Receptor source: a human donor in good health (CMV status not recorded). Some clones in this sample may be carry-over from other donors' samples.

The chain is built from TRBV25-1 and TRBJ2-1, with 10 bases fitting TRBD2. The germline V gene encodes CDR1 MGHDK and CDR2 SYGVNS. Trimming cost V 7 bases and J 5 bases; bases outside gene matches: 5. The CDR3 runs to 14 residues. As DNA, the CDR3 is TGTGCCAGCATAGCGGGGGGCATTAACAATGAGCAGTTCTTC. Protein product: CASIAGGINNEQFF.

The chain recombines TRBV19 with TRBJ1-1; weak D call: TRBD1 (6 bases). Deletions cut 4 bases from V and 4 bases from J, with 10 bases between. The CDR3 loop spans 13 amino acids. Germline values: CDR1 LNHDA, CDR2 SQIVND (reference sequence). CDR3 DNA: TGTGCCAGTAGTAGGGGGCAGGTCACTGAAGCTTTCTTT. Amino acid sequence: CASSRGQVTEAFF.

This clonotype was seen more than once but under ten times. The chain links TRBV27 to TRBJ2-1; D might be TRBD2 (7 bases). Germline CDR1 is MNHEY and CDR2 is SMNVEV (reference sequence). This CDR3 has 13 residues. Trimming took off 0 bases at V and 13 bases at J, with 13 bases between the two ends. DNA of the CDR3: TGTGCCAGCAGTTTATCGAGGGGGGGCGATCAGTTCTTC. It specifies CASSLSRGGDQFF.

The rearrangement joins TRBV6-2 or TRBV6-3 to TRBJ1-1; 12 nucleotides line up with TRBD1. The CDR3 covers 16 residues. Trimming cost V 5 bases and J 5 bases; bases outside gene matches: 9. Germline V gene sequence: CDR1 MNHEY, CDR2 SVGEGT. CDR3 bases: TGTGCCAGCAGTCTGGGACAGGGGGCTTTATGGACTGAAGCTTTCTTT. This translates into CASSLGQGALWTEAFF.

The V and J genes are TRBV6-2 or TRBV6-3 and TRBJ2-4; TRBD1 matches at 7 bases. The V segment lost 5 bases and the J segment 6 bases; nucleotides outside the gene matches: 7. From germline, CDR1 is MNHEY and CDR2 SVGEGT. The CDR3 totals 14 residues. The CDR3 loop is CASSTDRVLNIQYF. CDR3 bases: TGTGCCAGCAGTACTGACAGGGTGCTAAACATTCAGTACTTC.

In its sample, this clonotype was seen a few times. This chain links TRBV4-1 with TRBJ2-2, with TRBD1 matching 12 bases. Germline V lookup: CDR1 MGHRA, CDR2 YSYEKL. The CDR3 is 15 amino acids. J lost 8 bases, V lost 4 bases, and 5 bases had no gene match. This chain's CDR3 is CASSLRDRGRGELFF. The CDR3 bases are TGCGCCAGCAGCCTCCGGGACAGGGGGCGAGGGGAGCTGTTTTTT.

The table lists this clonotype with many counts. The chain joins TRBV7-8 to TRBJ2-1; tentative D call: TRBD1 (5 bases). The CDR3 length is 13 residues. Germline values: CDR1 SGHVS, CDR2 FQNEAQ. V gave up 5 bases and J gave up 6 bases, with 11 bases separating them. Here the CDR3 reads CASSERQTNEQFF. The CDR3, as DNA: TGTGCCAGCAGCGAACGACAGACCAATGAGCAGTTCTTC.

This chain joins TRBV24-1 and TRBJ2-2, with D possibly called TRBD1 or TRBD2 (5 bases each). Germline V lookup: CDR1 KGHDR, CDR2 SFDVKD. The length of the CDR3 is 16 residues. The V and J ends lost 5 bases and 0 bases respectively, with 12 bases between them. The CDR3 loop reads CATSAWDVSNTGELFF. CDR3 DNA: TGTGCCACCAGTGCCTGGGACGTATCGAACACCGGGGAGCTGTTTTTT.

This clonotype was counted between two and nine times. The J gene is TRBJ2-3, the V gene TRBV5-5, with D possibly matching TRBD1 (6 bases). CDR3 length equals 15 residues. Trimming removed 3 bases from V and 0 bases from J, with 11 bases in between. Germline loops: CDR1 SGHKS, CDR2 YYEKEE (reference sequence). CDR3 loop: CASSSDRTSTDTQYF. The CDR3 nucleotides read TGTGCCAGCAGCTCCGACAGGACTAGCACAGATACGCAGTATTTT.

This clonotype was counted at least ten times. This chain uses TRBV7-8 with TRBJ2-7; D remains unclear. The germline CDR1 and CDR2 sequences are SGHVS and FQNEAQ. CDR3 size: 15 residues. The V and J ends lost 2 bases and 0 bases respectively, with 11 bases between them. The CDR3 DNA reads as TGTGCCAGCAGCTTACATGAGACACCCTCCTACGAGCAGTACTTC. Residues: CASSLHETPSYEQYF.

This clonotype has only a few counts. The chain joins TRBV28 to TRBJ1-1; maybe TRBD1 (6 bases). V was cut by 6 bases and J by 5 bases, with 16 bases left in between. CDR1 and CDR2 from the germline V gene are MDHEN and SYDVKM. CDR3 length equals 14 residues. CDR3 region: CASSLLGGQTEAFF. DNA of the CDR3: TGTGCCAGCAGCCTCCTTGGGGGACAAACTGAAGCTTTCTTT.

At least ten counts were recorded for this clonotype. This chain links TRBV7-2 with TRBJ2-2; no clear D. The CDR3 loop spans 13 amino acids. Deletions cut 5 bases from V and 1 base from J, with 5 bases between. Germline V gene lookup returns CDR1 SGHTA and CDR2 FQGNSA. This chain's CDR3 is CASSKENTGELFF. In nucleotides, the CDR3 is TGTGCCAGCAGCAAGGAGAACACCGGGGAGCTGTTTTTT.

This clonotype has a handful of counts. CDR3 in DNA: TGTGCCAGCAGTTCCCCGACAGGGAAGCAGTACGTC. Translated, it gives CASSSPTGKQYV. The chain joins TRBV6-2 or TRBV6-3 to TRBJ2-7, with 7 positions matching TRBD1. From germline, CDR1 is MNHEY and CDR2 SVGEGT. The CDR3 is 12 residues long. The J segment lost 8 bases and the V segment lost 4 bases, leaving 5 bases of the junction unmatched.

The sample holds a few counts of this clonotype. The genes are TRBV7-9 and TRBJ2-5; 9 nucleotides match TRBD2. Per the germline V gene, CDR1 is SEHNR and CDR2 is FQNEAQ (reference sequence). This CDR3 contains 13 residues. V lost 8 bases, J lost 5 bases, and 6 bases stayed unmatched. CDR3 nucleotides: TGTGCCAGCCTGGCGGGGGGGCTGGAGACCCAGTACTTC. Translated, it gives CASLAGGLETQYF.

In its sample, this clonotype was seen a few times. The J gene is TRBJ2-7, the V gene TRBV2, with 7 bases lining up with TRBD1. From germline, CDR1 is SNHLY and CDR2 FYNNEI. V gave up 4 bases and J gave up 2 bases; unmatched junction bases: 5. The CDR3 runs 14 residues. The CDR3 is CASSGETGPYEQYF. DNA of the CDR3: TGTGCCAGCAGTGGGGAGACAGGGCCCTACGAGCAGTACTTC. The full variable domain, its missing parts supplied by reference TRBV2 and TRBJ2-7, is EPEVTQTPSHQVTQMGQEVILRCVPISNHLYFYWYRQILGQKVEFLVSFYNNEISEKSEIFDDQFSVERPDGSNFTLKIRSTKLEDSAMYFCASSGETGPYEQYFGPGTRLTVT.

The rearrangement links TRBV12-5 to TRBJ1-2; the D gene is possibly TRBD1 (6 bases). The CDR3 has 15 amino acids. The germline V gene has CDR1 LGHNT and CDR2 FRNRAP. Trimming removed 1 base from V and 3 bases from J, with 12 bases in between. DNA of the CDR3: TGTGCTAGTGGTTTGGACTACAGGGATGACTATGGCTACACCTTC. This sequence encodes CASGLDYRDDYGYTF. The whole variable domain, remainder taken from reference TRBV12-5 and TRBJ1-2, is DARVTQTPRHKVTEMGQEVTMRCQPILGHNTVFWYRQTMMQGLELLAYFRNRAPLDDSGMPKDRFSAEMPDATLATLKIQPSEPRDSAVYFCASGLDYRDDYGYTFGSGTRLTVV.

The chain recombines TRBV27 with TRBJ2-7, with D maybe TRBD1 (5 bases). The CDR3 is 14 amino acids. V lost 4 bases and J 3 bases, leaving 13 bases between the germline ends. CDR1 is MNHEY, CDR2 SMNVEV, per germline (reference sequence). The CDR3 reads CASSSQTEYYEQYF. CDR3 DNA sequence: TGTGCCAGCAGTTCCCAGACAGAATACTACGAGCAGTACTTC.

This clonotype has a count of ten or more. This chain connects TRBV7-6 to TRBJ2-5; possibly TRBD2 for D (5 bases). The CDR3 consists of 15 residues. Germline V CDR1 and CDR2: SGHVS, FNYEAQ. V shed 7 bases and J shed 3 bases, with 18 bases lying between them. CDR3 sequence: CASTSSRGTEETQYF. CDR3 in DNA: TGTGCCAGCACCTCCTCCCGGGGAACTGAAGAGACCCAGTACTTC.

The chain has TRBV29-1 and TRBJ1-3; D is unclear. Germline loops: CDR1 SQVTM, CDR2 ANQGSEA. With 4 bases removed from V and 1 base from J, the gap between germline ends came to 20 bases. There are 17 residues in the CDR3. CDR3 in amino acids: CSVVSPVDPVSGNTIYF. The DNA of the CDR3 is TGCAGCGTTGTTTCCCCCGTTGACCCCGTATCTGGAAACACCATATATTTT.

This chain links TRBV20-1 with TRBJ2-5; D might be TRBD2 (6 bases). This CDR3 comprises 14 residues. CDR1 DFQATT and CDR2 SNEGSKA come from the germline V gene (reference sequence). V was trimmed by 0 bases and J by 3 bases, leaving 11 bases between them. The CDR3 region is CSAREWREEETQYF. CDR3 DNA sequence: TGCAGTGCTAGAGAGTGGCGGGAAGAAGAGACCCAGTACTTC.

The CDR3 loop reads CASSFPSTGSWGEKLFF. Here the CDR3 DNA reads TGTGCCAGCAGCTTCCCTTCAACAGGGAGTTGGGGCGAAAAACTGTTTTTT. The chain uses TRBV7-9 and TRBJ1-4; a possible D gene is TRBD1 (6 bases). V gave up 3 bases and J gave up 8 bases, with 22 bases separating them. Germline V gives CDR1 SEHNR, CDR2 FQNEAQ (reference sequence). The CDR3 spans 17 residues. Full variable domain (outside the CDR3, taken from reference TRBV7-9 and TRBJ1-4): DTGVSQNPRHKITKRGQNVTFRCDPISEHNRLYWYRQTLGQGPEFLTYFQNEAQLEKSRLLSDRFSAERPKGSFSTLEIQRTEQGDSAMYLCASSFPSTGSWGEKLFFGSGTQLSVL.

In its sample, this clonotype was seen many times. The chain uses TRBV11-1 and TRBJ2-2; 9 bases match TRBD2. V dropped 4 bases and J dropped 1; count of bases not matched to a gene: 4. From germline, CDR1 is SGHAT and CDR2 FQDESV (reference sequence). The CDR3 has 16 residues. This CDR3 is CASSSGLAENTGELFF. The CDR3 DNA reads TGTGCCAGCAGCTCGGGACTAGCAGAGAACACCGGGGAGCTGTTTTTT.

The rearrangement uses TRBV6-2 or TRBV6-3 and TRBJ1-1; D perhaps matches TRBD1 (5 bases). The CDR3 runs to 14 residues. V shed 7 bases and J shed 4 bases, with 16 bases lying between them. Looked up from germline, CDR1 is MNHEY and CDR2 is SVGEGT. The CDR3 loop reads CASTGFQGGTEAFF. CDR3 nucleotide sequence: TGTGCCAGCACCGGATTCCAGGGAGGCACTGAAGCTTTCTTT.

The chain combines TRBV15 with TRBJ1-6; D unresolved. V was trimmed by 0 bases and J by 4 bases, leaving 10 bases between them. CDR1 is LNHNV, CDR2 YYDKDF, per germline (reference sequence). CDR3 length: 16 amino acids. In DNA form, the CDR3 reads TGTGCCACCAGCAGAGATGTGGCAGAATATAATTCACCCCTCCACTTT. Translating it yields CATSRDVAEYNSPLHF.

The rearrangement uses TRBV11-2 and TRBJ2-4; D remains ambiguous. V was shortened by 6 bases and J by 0 bases, with 18 bases between the two germline ends. The CDR3 consists of 17 residues. Germline-derived CDR1 and CDR2 are SGHAT and FQNNGV. The CDR3 coding sequence is TGTGCCAGCAGTCTCTGGACGCCTCAGGTAGCCAAAAACATTCAGTACTTC. This sequence encodes CASSLWTPQVAKNIQYF.

This clonotype has just one count. This sequence joins TRBV20-1 and TRBJ1-2, with D tentatively TRBD1 (5 bases). CDR1 is DFQATT and CDR2 is SNEGSKA in the germline V gene (reference sequence). Trimming stripped 3 bases from V and 4 bases from J, with 12 bases between. This CDR3 has 13 residues. CDR3 amino acids: CSARDPDSYGYTF. The DNA for the CDR3 is TGCAGTGCTAGGGACCCAGACAGCTATGGCTACACCTTC.

This clonotype turned up a few times. V gene TRBV27 combines with J gene TRBJ2-1; D gene ambiguous. Looked up from germline, CDR1 is MNHEY and CDR2 is SMNVEV (reference sequence). The CDR3 contains 13 residues. With 4 bases removed from V and 8 bases from J, the gap between germline ends came to 12 bases. For the CDR3, the DNA is TGTGCCAGCAGTTCCTTGGGGTCCCATGAGCAGTTCTTC. It translates to CASSSLGSHEQFF.

This chain links TRBV20-1 with TRBJ1-1; D unclear. V lost 3 bases and J lost 1, with 9 bases in between. The CDR3 runs 13 residues. Germline V gene lookup returns CDR1 DFQATT and CDR2 SNEGSKA (reference sequence). The CDR3 DNA reads as TGCAGTGCTAGTGGACGGGAGAACACTGAAGCTTTCTTT. Translation: CSASGRENTEAFF.

As concerns this clonotype: The junction differs from germline at one of its ends, possibly a read error. The J gene is TRBJ1-2, the V gene TRBV7-9; TRBD1 is a possible D gene (6 bases). Germline CDR1 is SEHNR and CDR2 is FQNEAQ (reference sequence). The CDR3 contains 15 residues. The CDR3 nucleotides read TGTGTCAGCAGCTTAGGGTCGGGGGCGTTCTATGGCTACACCTTC. Its translation is CVSSLGSGAFYGYTF.